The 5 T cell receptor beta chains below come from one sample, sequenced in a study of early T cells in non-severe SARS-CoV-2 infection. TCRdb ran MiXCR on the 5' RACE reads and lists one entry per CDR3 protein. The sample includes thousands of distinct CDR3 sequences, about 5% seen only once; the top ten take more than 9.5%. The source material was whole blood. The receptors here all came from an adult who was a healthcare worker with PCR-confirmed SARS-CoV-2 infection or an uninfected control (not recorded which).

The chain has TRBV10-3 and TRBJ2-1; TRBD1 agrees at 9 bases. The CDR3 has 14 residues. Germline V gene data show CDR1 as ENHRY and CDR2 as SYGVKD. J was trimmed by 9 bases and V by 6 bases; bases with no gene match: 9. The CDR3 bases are TGTGCCATCAGCCGGGACAGGGCCGATCGTGAGCAGTTCTTC. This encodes CAISRDRADREQFF.

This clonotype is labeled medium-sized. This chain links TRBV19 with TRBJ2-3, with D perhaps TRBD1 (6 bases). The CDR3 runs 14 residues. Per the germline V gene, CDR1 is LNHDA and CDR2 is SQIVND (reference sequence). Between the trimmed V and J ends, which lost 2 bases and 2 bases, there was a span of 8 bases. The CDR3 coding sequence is TGTGCCAGTAGTATAAACAGGGCCACAGATACGCAGTATTTT. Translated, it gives CASSINRATDTQYF.

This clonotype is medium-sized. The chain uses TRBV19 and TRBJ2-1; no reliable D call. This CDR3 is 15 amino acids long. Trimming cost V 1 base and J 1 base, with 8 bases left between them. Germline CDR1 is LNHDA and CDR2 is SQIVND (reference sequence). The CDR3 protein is CASSIGRNSYNEQFF. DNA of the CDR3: TGTGCCAGTAGTATAGGGCGGAATTCCTACAATGAGCAGTTCTTC.

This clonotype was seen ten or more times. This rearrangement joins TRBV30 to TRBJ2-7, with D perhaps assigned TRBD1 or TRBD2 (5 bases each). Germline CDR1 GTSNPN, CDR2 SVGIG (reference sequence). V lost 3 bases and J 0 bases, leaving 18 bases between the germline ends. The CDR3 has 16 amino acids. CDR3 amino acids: CAWSPRGRLTSYEQYV. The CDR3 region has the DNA TGTGCCTGGAGCCCCCGGGGCAGACTAACCTCCTACGAGCAGTACGTC.

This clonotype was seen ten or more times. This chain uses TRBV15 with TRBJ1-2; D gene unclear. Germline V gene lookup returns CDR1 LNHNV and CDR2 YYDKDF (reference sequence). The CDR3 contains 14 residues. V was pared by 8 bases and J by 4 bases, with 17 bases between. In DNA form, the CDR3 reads TGTGCCACCCAACTTACAAGGAACGTCTATGGCTACACCTTC. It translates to CATQLTRNVYGYTF.